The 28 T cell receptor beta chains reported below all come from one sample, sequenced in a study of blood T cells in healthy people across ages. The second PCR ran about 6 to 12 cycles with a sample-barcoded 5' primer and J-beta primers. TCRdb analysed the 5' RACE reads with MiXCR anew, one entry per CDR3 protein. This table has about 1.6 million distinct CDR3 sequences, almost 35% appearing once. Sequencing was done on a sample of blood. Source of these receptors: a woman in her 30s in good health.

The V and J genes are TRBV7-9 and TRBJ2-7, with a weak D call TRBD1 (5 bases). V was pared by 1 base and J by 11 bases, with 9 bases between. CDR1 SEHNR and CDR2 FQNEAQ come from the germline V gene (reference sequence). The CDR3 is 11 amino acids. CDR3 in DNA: TGTGCCAGCAGCTTAGGGGCAGGGAAGTACTTC. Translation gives CASSLGAGKYF.

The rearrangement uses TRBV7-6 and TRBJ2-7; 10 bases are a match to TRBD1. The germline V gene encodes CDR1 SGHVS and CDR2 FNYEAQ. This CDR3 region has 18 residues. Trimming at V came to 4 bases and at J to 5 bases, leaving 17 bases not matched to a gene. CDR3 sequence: CASSSGPGGTGVSDEQYF. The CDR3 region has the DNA TGTGCCAGCAGCTCCGGTCCCGGCGGGACAGGGGTTTCGGACGAGCAGTACTTC.

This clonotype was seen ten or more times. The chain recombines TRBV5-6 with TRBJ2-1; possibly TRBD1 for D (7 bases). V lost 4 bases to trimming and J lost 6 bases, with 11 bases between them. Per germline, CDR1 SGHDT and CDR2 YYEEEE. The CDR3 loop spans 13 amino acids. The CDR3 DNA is TGTGCCAGCAGCGCGGGACAGTTCAATGAGCAGTTCTTC. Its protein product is CASSAGQFNEQFF.

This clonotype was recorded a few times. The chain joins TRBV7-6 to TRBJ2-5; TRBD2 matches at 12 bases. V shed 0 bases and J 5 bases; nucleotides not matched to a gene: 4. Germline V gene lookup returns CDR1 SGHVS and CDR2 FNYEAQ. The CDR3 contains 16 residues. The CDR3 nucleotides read TGTGCCAGCAGCTTAGCTGCCGGGACTAGCGGGGAGACCCAGTACTTC. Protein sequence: CASSLAAGTSGETQYF.

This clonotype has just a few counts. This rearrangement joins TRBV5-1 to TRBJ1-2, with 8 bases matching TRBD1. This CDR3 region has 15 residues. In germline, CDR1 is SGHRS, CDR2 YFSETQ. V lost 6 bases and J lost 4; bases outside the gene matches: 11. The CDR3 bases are TGCGCCAGCAACCTGACACCAGGGGGCGGCTATGGCTACACCTTC. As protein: CASNLTPGGGYGYTF.

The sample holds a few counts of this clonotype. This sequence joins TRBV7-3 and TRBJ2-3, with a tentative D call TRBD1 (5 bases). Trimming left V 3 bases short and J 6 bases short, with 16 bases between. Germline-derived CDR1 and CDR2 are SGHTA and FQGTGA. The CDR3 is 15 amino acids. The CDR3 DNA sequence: TGTGCCAGCAGCTTCTACAGGTCGTCGAAGGATACGCAGTATTTT. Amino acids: CASSFYRSSKDTQYF.

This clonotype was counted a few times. CDR3 protein: CAISMQGGYGYTF. CDR3 nucleotide sequence: TGTGCCATCAGCATGCAGGGGGGATATGGCTACACCTTC. The V and J genes are TRBV10-3 and TRBJ1-2, with 7 bases matching TRBD1. Germline CDR1 reads ENHRY; CDR2 reads SYGVKD. Trimming cost V 6 bases and J 5 bases; bases outside gene matches: 6. This CDR3 spans 13 amino acids.

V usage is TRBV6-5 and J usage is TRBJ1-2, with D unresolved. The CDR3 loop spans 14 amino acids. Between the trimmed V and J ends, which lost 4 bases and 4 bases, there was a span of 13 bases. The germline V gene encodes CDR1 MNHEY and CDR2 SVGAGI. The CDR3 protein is CASSFSSRGYGYTF. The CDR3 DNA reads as TGTGCCAGCAGTTTCTCGAGTAGAGGCTATGGCTACACCTTC.

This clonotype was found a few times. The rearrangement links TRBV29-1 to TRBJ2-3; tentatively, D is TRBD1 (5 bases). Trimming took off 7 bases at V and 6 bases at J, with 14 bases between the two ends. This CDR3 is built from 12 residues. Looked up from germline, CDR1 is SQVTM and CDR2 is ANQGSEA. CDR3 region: CSDGRAGDTQYF. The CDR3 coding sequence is TGCAGCGATGGCAGGGCAGGCGATACGCAGTATTTT.

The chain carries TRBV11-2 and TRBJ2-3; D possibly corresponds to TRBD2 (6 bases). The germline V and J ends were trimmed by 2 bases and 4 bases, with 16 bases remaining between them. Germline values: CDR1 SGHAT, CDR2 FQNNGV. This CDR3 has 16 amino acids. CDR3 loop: CASSLSSGGTADTQYF. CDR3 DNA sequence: TGTGCCAGCAGCTTAAGTTCTGGCGGGACGGCAGATACGCAGTATTTT.

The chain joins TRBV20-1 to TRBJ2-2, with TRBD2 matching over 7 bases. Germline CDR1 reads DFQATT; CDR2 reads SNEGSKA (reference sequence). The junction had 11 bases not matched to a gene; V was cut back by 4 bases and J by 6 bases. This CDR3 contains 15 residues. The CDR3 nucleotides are TGCAGTGCTATAAAGCGGGAAGGGCCCCCCGGGGAGCTGTTTTTT. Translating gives CSAIKREGPPGELFF.

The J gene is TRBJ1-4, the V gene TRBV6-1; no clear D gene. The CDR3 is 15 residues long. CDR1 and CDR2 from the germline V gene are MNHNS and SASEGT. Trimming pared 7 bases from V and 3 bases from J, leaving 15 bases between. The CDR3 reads CASKPGNSPNEKLFF. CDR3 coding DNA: TGTGCCAGCAAACCGGGAAACAGCCCTAATGAAAAACTGTTTTTT.

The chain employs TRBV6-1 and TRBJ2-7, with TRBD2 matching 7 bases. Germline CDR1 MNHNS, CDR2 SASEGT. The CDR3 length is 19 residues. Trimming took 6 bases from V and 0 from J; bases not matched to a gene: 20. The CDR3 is CASSRRLGVGGIISYEQYF. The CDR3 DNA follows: TGTGCCAGCAGCCGCCGCTTGGGGGTCGGGGGGATTATCTCCTACGAGCAGTACTTC.

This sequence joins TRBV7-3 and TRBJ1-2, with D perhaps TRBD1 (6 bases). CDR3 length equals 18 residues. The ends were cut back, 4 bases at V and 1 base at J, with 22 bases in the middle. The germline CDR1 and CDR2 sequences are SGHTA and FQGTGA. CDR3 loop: CASSSQGRPGPVNYGYTF. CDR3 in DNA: TGTGCCAGCAGCTCCCAGGGGAGGCCCGGTCCCGTTAACTATGGCTACACCTTC.

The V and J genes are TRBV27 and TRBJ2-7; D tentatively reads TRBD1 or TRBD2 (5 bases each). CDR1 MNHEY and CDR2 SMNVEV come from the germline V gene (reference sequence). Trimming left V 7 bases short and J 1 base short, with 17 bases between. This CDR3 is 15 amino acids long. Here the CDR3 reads CASTPRGAMSYEQYF. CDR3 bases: TGTGCCAGCACCCCGAGAGGGGCGATGTCCTACGAGCAGTACTTC.

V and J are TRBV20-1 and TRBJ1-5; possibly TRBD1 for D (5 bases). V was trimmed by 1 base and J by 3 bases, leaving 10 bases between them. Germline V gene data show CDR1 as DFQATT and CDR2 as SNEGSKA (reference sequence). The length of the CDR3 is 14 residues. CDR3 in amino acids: CSARADSVNQPQHF. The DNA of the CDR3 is TGCAGTGCTAGAGCAGACAGCGTCAATCAGCCCCAGCATTTT.

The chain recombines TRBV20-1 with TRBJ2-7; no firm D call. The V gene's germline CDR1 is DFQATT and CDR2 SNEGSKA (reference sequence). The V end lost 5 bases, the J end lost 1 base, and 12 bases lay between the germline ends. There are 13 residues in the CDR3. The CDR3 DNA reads TGCAGTGCTTTTTGGGCGGCGTCCTACGAGCAGTACTTC. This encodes CSAFWAASYEQYF.

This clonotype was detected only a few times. For the CDR3, the DNA is TGTGCCAGCAGCCCCTTAGCGGGGGCCCTCACAGATACGCAGTATTTT. It specifies CASSPLAGALTDTQYF. This rearrangement joins TRBV5-4 to TRBJ2-3; 9 bases are shared with TRBD2. The trim removed 4 bases at V and 2 bases at J, leaving 8 bases unmatched. CDR3 length: 16 amino acids. CDR1 and CDR2 (germline): SGHNT, YYREEE (reference sequence).

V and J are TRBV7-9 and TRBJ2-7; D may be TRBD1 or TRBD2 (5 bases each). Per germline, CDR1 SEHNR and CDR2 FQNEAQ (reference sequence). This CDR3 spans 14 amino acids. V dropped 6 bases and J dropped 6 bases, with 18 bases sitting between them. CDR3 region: CASSSTGPRGEQYF. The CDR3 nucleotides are TGTGCCAGCAGTTCAACCGGGCCGAGGGGCGAGCAGTACTTC.

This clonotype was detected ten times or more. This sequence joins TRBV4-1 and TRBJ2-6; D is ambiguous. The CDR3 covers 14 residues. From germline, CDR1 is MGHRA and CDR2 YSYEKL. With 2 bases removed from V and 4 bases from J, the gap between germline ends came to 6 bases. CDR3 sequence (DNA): TGCGCCAGCAGCCAATTTAGGGGGGCCAACGTCCTGACTTTC. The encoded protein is CASSQFRGANVLTF.

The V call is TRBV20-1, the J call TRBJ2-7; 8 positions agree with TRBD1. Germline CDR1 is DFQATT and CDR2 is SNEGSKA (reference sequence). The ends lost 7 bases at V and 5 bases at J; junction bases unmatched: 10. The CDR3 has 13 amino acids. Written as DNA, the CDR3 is TGCAGTGGACAGGGGCTGGAGGGCCACGAGCAGTACTTC. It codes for CSGQGLEGHEQYF.

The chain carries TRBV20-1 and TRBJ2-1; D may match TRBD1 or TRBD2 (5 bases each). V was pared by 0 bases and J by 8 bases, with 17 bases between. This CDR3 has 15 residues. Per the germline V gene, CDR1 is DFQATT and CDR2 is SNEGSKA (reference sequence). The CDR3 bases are TGCAGTGCTAGAGACTCCGGGACGGCGGGCTATGAGCAGTTCTTC. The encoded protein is CSARDSGTAGYEQFF.

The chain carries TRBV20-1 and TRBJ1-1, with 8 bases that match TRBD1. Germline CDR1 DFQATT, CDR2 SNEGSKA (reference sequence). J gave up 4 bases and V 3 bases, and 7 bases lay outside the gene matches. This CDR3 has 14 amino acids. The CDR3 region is CSASRDTGGTEAFF. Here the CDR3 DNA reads TGCAGTGCTAGTAGGGACACAGGGGGCACTGAAGCTTTCTTT.

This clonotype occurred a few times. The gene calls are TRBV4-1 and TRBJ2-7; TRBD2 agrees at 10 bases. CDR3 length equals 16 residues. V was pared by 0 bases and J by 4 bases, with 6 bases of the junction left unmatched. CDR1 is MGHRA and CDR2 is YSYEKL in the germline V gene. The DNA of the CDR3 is TGCGCCAGCAGCCAAGAAAAGCGGGGGGGGAAGTACGAGCAGTACTTC. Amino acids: CASSQEKRGGKYEQYF.

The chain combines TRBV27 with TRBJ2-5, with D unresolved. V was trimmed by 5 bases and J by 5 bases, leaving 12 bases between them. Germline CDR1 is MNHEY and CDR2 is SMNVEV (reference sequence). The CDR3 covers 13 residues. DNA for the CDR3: TGTGCCAGCAGTCCCATTGCGATGGAGACCCAGTACTTC. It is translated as CASSPIAMETQYF.

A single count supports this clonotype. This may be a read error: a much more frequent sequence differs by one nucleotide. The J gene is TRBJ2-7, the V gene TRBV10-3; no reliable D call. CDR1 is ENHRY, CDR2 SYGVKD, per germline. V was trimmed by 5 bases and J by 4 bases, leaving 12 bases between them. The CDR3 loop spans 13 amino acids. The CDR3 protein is CAISSDGLYEQYV. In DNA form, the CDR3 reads TGTGCCATCAGTTCAGACGGATTATACGAGCAGTACGTC.

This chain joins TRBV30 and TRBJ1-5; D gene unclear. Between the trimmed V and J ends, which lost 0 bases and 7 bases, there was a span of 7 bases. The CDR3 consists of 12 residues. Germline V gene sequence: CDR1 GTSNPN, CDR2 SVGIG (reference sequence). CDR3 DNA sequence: TGTGCCTGGAGTGTACATGGGCAGCCCCAGCATTTT. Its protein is CAWSVHGQPQHF. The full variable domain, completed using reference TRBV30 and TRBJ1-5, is SQTIHQWPATLVQPVGSPLSLECTVEGTSNPNLYWYRQAAGRGLQLLFYSVGIGQISSEVPQNLSASRPQDRQFILSSKKLLLSDSGFYLCAWSVHGQPQHFGDGTRLSIL.

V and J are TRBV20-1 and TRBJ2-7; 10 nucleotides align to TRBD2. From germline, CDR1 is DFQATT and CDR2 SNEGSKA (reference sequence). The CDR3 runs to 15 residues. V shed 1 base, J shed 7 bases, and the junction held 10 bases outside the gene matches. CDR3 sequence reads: CSARVLASGGREQYF. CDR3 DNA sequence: TGCAGTGCTAGAGTGCTGGCTAGCGGGGGCCGAGAGCAGTACTTC.